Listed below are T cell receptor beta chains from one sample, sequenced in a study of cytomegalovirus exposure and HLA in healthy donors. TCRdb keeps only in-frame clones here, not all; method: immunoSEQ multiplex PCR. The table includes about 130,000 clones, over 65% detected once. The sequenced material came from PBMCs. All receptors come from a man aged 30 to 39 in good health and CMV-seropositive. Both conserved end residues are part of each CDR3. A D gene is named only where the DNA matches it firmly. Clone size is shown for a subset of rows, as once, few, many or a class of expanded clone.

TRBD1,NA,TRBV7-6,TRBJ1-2,CASNLRSQGGNYGYTF,TGTGCCAGCAACTTAAGGTCACAGGGGGGCAACTATGGCTACACCTTC
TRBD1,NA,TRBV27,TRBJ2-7,CASSWQGANYEQYF,TGTGCCAGCAGTTGGCAGGGGGCCAACTACGAGCAGTACTTC
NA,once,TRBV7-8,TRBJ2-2,CASSLRGQGTGELFF,TGTGCCAGCAGCTTAAGGGGCCAGGGCACCGGGGAGCTGTTTTTT
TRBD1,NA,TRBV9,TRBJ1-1,CASSVTLETGDTNPEAFF,TGTGCCAGCAGCGTCACACTCGAGACAGGGGACACAAATCCTGAAGCTTTCTTT
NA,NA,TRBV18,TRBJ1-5,CASSPESTDQPQHF,TGTGCCAGCTCACCGGAAAGCACAGATCAGCCCCAGCATTTT
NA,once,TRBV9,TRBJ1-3,CASSVGRDGNTIYF,TGTGCCAGCAGCGTAGGCAGGGATGGAAACACCATATATTTT
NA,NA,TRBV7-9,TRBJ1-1,CASSLNRNTEAFF,TGTGCCAGCAGCTTAAACAGGAACACTGAAGCTTTCTTT
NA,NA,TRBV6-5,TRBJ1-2,CASSRDTNYGYTF,TGTGCCAGCAGCCGGGACACCAACTATGGCTACACCTTC
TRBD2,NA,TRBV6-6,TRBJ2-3,CASSYPREGGDTQYF,TGTGCCAGCAGTTACCCACGGGAGGGCGGGGATACGCAGTATTTT
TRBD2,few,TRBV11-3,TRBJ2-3,CASSLDGREGQDTQYF,TGTGCCAGCAGCTTAGATGGGCGGGAGGGCCAAGATACGCAGTATTTT
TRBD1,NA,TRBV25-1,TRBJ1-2,CASSVAGTGDGYTF,TGTGCCAGCAGTGTCGCCGGGACAGGGGATGGCTACACCTTC
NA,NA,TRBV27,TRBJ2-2,CASSLFHETGELFF,TGTGCCAGCAGTTTATTTCACGAGACCGGGGAGCTGTTTTTT
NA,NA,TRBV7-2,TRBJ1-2,CASGLEGGHGYTF,TGTGCCAGCGGACTCGAGGGGGGGCACGGCTACACCTTC
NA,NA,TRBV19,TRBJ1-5,CASSIGTGSNQPQHF,TGTGCCAGTAGTATAGGAACAGGGAGCAATCAGCCCCAGCATTTT
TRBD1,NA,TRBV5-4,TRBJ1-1,CASSLQGGNTEAFF,TGTGCCAGCAGCTTGCAGGGGGGGAACACTGAAGCTTTCTTT
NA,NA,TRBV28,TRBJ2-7,CASSLRSEQYF,TGTGCCAGCAGTTTAAGGAGCGAGCAGTACTTC